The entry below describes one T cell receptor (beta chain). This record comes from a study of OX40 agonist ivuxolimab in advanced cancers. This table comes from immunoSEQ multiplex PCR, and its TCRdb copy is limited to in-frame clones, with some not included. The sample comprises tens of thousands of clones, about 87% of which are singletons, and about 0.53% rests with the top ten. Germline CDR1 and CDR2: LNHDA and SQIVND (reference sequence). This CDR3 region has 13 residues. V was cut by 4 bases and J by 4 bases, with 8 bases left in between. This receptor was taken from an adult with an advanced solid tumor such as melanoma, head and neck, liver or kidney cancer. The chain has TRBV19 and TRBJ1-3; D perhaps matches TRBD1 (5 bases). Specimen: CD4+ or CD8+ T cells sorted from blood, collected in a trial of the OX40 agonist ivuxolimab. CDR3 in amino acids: CASSTGFGNTIYF. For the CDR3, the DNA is TGTGCCAGTAGTACAGGGTTCGGAAACACCATATATTTT.